Many counts were recorded for the clone carrying this T cell receptor (beta chain). This sample was included in a study of early T cells in non-severe SARS-CoV-2 infection. Study background: Sequenced material consisted of bulk RNA (from unsorted whole blood), and chains were unpaired.

TCRdb processed the 5' RACE reads anew with MiXCR; each CDR3 protein has one entry. This table has tens of thousands of distinct CDR3 sequences, 8.5% to 10% appearing once. Material: whole blood. This clonotype was obtained from an adult who was a healthcare worker with PCR-confirmed SARS-CoV-2 infection or an uninfected control (not recorded which).

The CDR3 coding sequence is TGTGCCAGCAGAGGGGCTGGCAATGAGCAGTTCTTC. This gives the protein CASRGAGNEQFF. This sequence joins TRBV7-3 and TRBJ2-1, with D perhaps TRBD1 (5 bases). Per germline, CDR1 SGHTA and CDR2 FQGTGA. The CDR3 extends over 12 amino acids. Trimming took off 6 bases at V and 6 bases at J, with 9 bases between the two ends.